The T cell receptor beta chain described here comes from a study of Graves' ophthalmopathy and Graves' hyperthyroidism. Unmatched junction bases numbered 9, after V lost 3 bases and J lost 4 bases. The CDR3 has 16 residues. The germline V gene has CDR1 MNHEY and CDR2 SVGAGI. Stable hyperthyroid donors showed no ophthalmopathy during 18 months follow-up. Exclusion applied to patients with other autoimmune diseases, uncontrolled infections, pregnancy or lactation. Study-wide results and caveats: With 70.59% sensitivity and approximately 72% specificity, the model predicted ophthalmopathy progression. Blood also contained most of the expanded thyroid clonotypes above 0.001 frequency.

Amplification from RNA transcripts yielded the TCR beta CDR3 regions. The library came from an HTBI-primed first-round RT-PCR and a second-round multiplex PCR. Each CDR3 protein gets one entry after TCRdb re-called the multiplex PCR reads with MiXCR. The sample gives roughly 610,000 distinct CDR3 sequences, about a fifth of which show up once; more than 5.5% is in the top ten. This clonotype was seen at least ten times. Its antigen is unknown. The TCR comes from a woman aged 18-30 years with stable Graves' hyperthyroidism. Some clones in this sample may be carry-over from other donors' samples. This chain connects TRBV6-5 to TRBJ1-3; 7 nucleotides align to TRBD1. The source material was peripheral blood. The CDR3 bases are TGTGCCAGCAGTTATAGCGATGCGGGACAGGGAAACACCATATATTTT. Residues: CASSYSDAGQGNTIYF.